This T cell receptor (beta chain) stems from a study of OX40 agonist ivuxolimab in advanced cancers. About the research overall: The group had a mean age of 60 years, ranged from about 20 to 85, and was 80% to 85% male.

Systemic immunosuppression or a history of autoimmune disease excluded patients. The timepoints at which blood was sampled were baseline, cycle 4 day 1, and cycle 7 day 1. CDR1 is SEHNR and CDR2 is FQNEAQ in the germline V gene (reference sequence). The CDR3 consists of 15 residues. V lost 4 bases to trimming and J lost 5 bases; unmatched junction nucleotides: 5. Method: immunoSEQ multiplex PCR; TCRdb's copy keeps in-frame clones and lacks some. Among approximately 61,000 clones listed, roughly nine tenths were seen once. This chain connects TRBV7-9 to TRBJ2-1; 10 bases agree with TRBD2. This clonotype was sampled from an adult with an advanced solid tumor such as melanoma, head and neck, liver or kidney cancer. The specimen comprised CD4+ or CD8+ T cells sorted from blood, sampled in a trial of the OX40 agonist ivuxolimab. CDR3 nucleotide sequence: TGTGCCAGCAGCTCAGGGACTAGCGCAAACAATGAGCAGTTCTTC. Residues: CASSSGTSANNEQFF.